This T cell receptor (beta chain) was retrieved from a study of blood T cell repertoires in COVID-19. Study as a whole: Acute-phase and convalescent COVID-19 samples originated in the United States, Italy and Spain. Sample material is recorded as cDNA or gDNA derived from T cells, B-cell-depleted T cells, or PBMCs.

As processed by the authors: Estimation of nucleated cell counts was performed using reference gene primer amplification. Measured with immunoSEQ multiplex PCR; TCRdb has only the in-frame clones, and not every one. V and J calls and clone size follow that table, whereas D and trimming were derived from the DNA. The table includes 410,000 or so clones, roughly 85% detected once. Germline CDR1 SNHLY, CDR2 FYNNEI. Trimming took 7 bases from V and 0 from J; bases not matched to a gene: 6. There are 14 residues in the CDR3. The genes are TRBV2 and TRBJ2-7; TRBD1 agrees at 7 bases. The receptor was derived from a woman aged 30 to 39 with active or convalescent COVID-19. Source material: peripheral blood. In nucleotides, the CDR3 is TGTGCCAGCACTCGTCGGGACAGCTCCTACGAGCAGTACTTC. It encodes CASTRRDSSYEQYF.